The following is a TCR beta chain sequence with its context. Antigen specificity is unknown. V trimming: 4 bases; J trimming: 5 bases; junction bases outside the gene matches: 6. Germline values: CDR1 SGHTA, CDR2 FQGNSA. This CDR3 is built from 14 residues. This entry comes from a study of siplizumab effects on memory and regulatory T cells. Using immunoSEQ multiplex PCR, the repertoire was profiled, and TCRdb retains in-frame clones only, with some absent. Among approximately 100,000 clones listed, approximately 91% were seen once. The study's findings and limits: Naive T cells seemed more diverse than memory cells and seemed major alloresponse contributors.

The receptor was derived from a human donor in good health. Some clones in this sample may be carry-over from other donors' samples. Sequenced input: CD4+ T cells sorted from blood. The gene calls are TRBV7-2 and TRBJ2-7; 9 bases map to TRBD1. CDR3 sequence reads: CASSSGQGWDEQYF. The CDR3 DNA sequence: TGTGCCAGCAGCTCCGGACAGGGGTGGGACGAGCAGTACTTC.